Below are 32 T cell receptor beta chains sequenced from a single sample in a study of cytomegalovirus exposure and HLA in healthy donors. It was with 60 Vbeta and 13 Jbeta primers that the PCR ran. Produced via immunoSEQ multiplex PCR; TCRdb's table is partial and in-frame only. The table has 100,000 or so clones, over 70% seen once. Sequencing was carried out using PBMCs. These receptors were taken from a woman aged 40 to 50 in good health and CMV-seropositive.

Only a few counts were recorded for this clone. The V and J genes are TRBV7-8 and TRBJ2-7; 8 bases are a match to TRBD1. J was trimmed by 11 bases and V by 0 bases; bases with no gene match: 6. CDR1 and CDR2 (germline): SGHVS, FQNEAQ. The CDR3 covers 13 residues. The CDR3 DNA reads as TGTGCCAGCAGCTTAGCCCAGGACAGGGAAGAGTACTTC. Its protein is CASSLAQDREEYF.

There are a few counts of this clone. The chain carries TRBV29-1 and TRBJ2-3; D perhaps matches TRBD2 (7 bases). From germline, CDR1 is SQVTM and CDR2 ANQGSEA. This CDR3 is built from 16 residues. Trimming stripped 4 bases from V and 2 bases from J, with 19 bases between. DNA of the CDR3: TGCAGCGTTGGCCTCGGGGGGCGAGGTAACACAGATACGCAGTATTTT. Protein sequence: CSVGLGGRGNTDTQYF.

This chain joins TRBV7-9 and TRBJ2-3; 12 nucleotides align to TRBD2. With V trimmed by 3 bases and J by 3 bases, 4 bases remained unmatched. The germline gives CDR1 SEHNR, CDR2 FQNEAQ (reference sequence). This CDR3 has 16 amino acids. This CDR3 reads CASSLRLAGETDTQYF. CDR3 DNA sequence: TGTGCCAGCAGCTTGCGACTAGCGGGGGAAACAGATACGCAGTATTTT.

The J gene is TRBJ1-4, the V gene TRBV11-2; TRBD1 matches at 8 bases. The CDR3 contains 16 residues. V was clipped by 6 bases and J by 5 bases; unmatched bases: 11. Germline-derived CDR1 and CDR2 are SGHAT and FQNNGV. CDR3 residues: CASSPRDRRWNEKLFF. The CDR3 nucleotides read TGTGCCAGCAGTCCCAGGGACAGGCGGTGGAATGAAAAACTGTTTTTT.

The V and J genes are TRBV7-9 and TRBJ1-2; D may be TRBD1 (5 bases). The CDR3 is 15 residues long. Germline assignment: CDR1 SEHNR and CDR2 FQNEAQ (reference sequence). V was trimmed by 1 base and J by 6 bases, leaving 15 bases between them. The CDR3 is CASSLDSPTVHGYTF. For the CDR3, the DNA is TGTGCCAGCAGCTTAGATTCCCCGACAGTGCATGGCTACACCTTC.

The chain recombines TRBV21-1 with TRBJ2-5; TRBD1, as called in the table, went unchecked against the DNA. TRBV21-1 is deemed a pseudogene. This CDR3 is 15 amino acids long. CDR3 sequence: CASSPKGAGKETQYF. The CDR3 nucleotides are TGTGCCAGCAGCCCGAAAGGGGCAGGTAAAGAGACCCAGTACTTC.

The rearrangement links TRBV5-1 to TRBJ1-1; 8 bases are a match to TRBD1. Germline V lookup: CDR1 SGHRS, CDR2 YFSETQ. With V trimmed by 6 bases and J by 1 base, 5 bases remained unmatched. This CDR3 is 14 amino acids long. CDR3 coding DNA: TGCGCCAGCAAAGAGACAGGGGCGAACACTGAAGCTTTCTTT. Its protein product is CASKETGANTEAFF.

The chain links TRBV9 to TRBJ2-5; 8 bases line up with TRBD1. Germline V gene data show CDR1 as SGDLS and CDR2 as YYNGEE. The CDR3 length is 13 residues. With V trimmed by 2 bases and J by 11 bases, 8 bases remained unmatched. The CDR3 coding sequence is TGTGCCAGCAGCGTTGCCGGGACAGGTGAGCAGTACTTC. It translates to CASSVAGTGEQYF.

V and J are TRBV27 and TRBJ1-5, with 8 bases aligning to TRBD1. This CDR3 contains 14 residues. Germline assignment: CDR1 MNHEY and CDR2 SMNVEV (reference sequence). J lost 1 base, V lost 6 bases, and 2 bases had no gene match. The CDR3, as DNA: TGTGCCAGCAGCAGACAGGGGAGCAATCAGCCCCAGCATTTT. Its protein is CASSRQGSNQPQHF.

This chain connects TRBV7-9 to TRBJ2-3, with 13 bases aligning to TRBD2. This CDR3 contains 16 residues. CDR1 and CDR2 (germline): SEHNR, FQNEAQ (reference sequence). The V gene end was trimmed by 5 bases and the J gene end by 5 bases; junction bases not matched to a gene: 7. CDR3 in amino acids: CASSTRLAGGKDTQYF. CDR3 coding DNA: TGTGCCAGCAGCACCCGACTAGCGGGAGGTAAAGATACGCAGTATTTT.

This sequence joins TRBV7-9 and TRBJ1-6; 10 bases agree with TRBD1. From germline, CDR1 is SEHNR and CDR2 FQNEAQ (reference sequence). J gave up 9 bases and V 5 bases, and 10 bases lay outside the gene matches. The CDR3 is 16 amino acids. In DNA form, the CDR3 reads TGTGCCAGCAGCCCGCTCGCGGACAGGGGGGGTTCACCCCTCCACTTT. This sequence encodes CASSPLADRGGSPLHF.

The V and J genes are TRBV15 and TRBJ2-7, with TRBD1 matching 10 bases. The CDR3 runs to 16 residues. With 0 bases clipped from V and 2 bases from J, the junction kept 4 bases outside the gene matches. Germline CDR1 is LNHNV and CDR2 is YYDKDF (reference sequence). The CDR3 loop is CATSRDGGTGAYEQYF. Written as DNA, the CDR3 is TGTGCCACCAGCAGAGATGGAGGGACAGGGGCCTACGAGCAGTACTTC.

The chain has TRBV4-2 and TRBJ2-1; D may be TRBD2 (5 bases). V lost 2 bases to trimming and J lost 5 bases, with 19 bases between them. Looked up from germline, CDR1 is LGHNA and CDR2 is YNFKEQ. CDR3 length equals 17 residues. The CDR3 coding sequence is TGTGCCAGCAGCCAAAACCGTAGACTACAACTGGACAATGAGCAGTTCTTC. Translation gives CASSQNRRLQLDNEQFF.

This clone came up once. J is TRBJ2-3 and V is TRBV11-2, with TRBD2 identical over 10 bases. With 5 bases clipped from V and 5 bases from J, the junction kept 10 bases outside the gene matches. Germline assignment: CDR1 SGHAT and CDR2 FQNNGV. This CDR3 is 16 amino acids long. CDR3 region: CASSPGLAARGDTQYF. The CDR3 nucleotides read TGTGCCAGCAGCCCAGGACTAGCGGCGCGGGGAGATACGCAGTATTTT. The whole variable domain, filled in from reference TRBV11-2 and TRBJ2-3, reads EAGVAQSPRYKIIEKRQSVAFWCNPISGHATLYWYQQILGQGPKLLIQFQNNGVVDDSQLPKDRFSAERLKGVDSTLKIQPAKLEDSAVYLCASSPGLAARGDTQYFGPGTRLTVL.

The rearrangement joins TRBV28 to TRBJ2-7; 7 bases map to TRBD1. There are 14 residues in the CDR3. Germline V CDR1 and CDR2: MDHEN, SYDVKM. V dropped 3 bases and J dropped 2; count of bases not matched to a gene: 4. The CDR3 sequence is CASSLVGTAYEQYF. The CDR3 region has the DNA TGTGCCAGCAGTTTGGTTGGGACAGCCTACGAGCAGTACTTC.

This clone appeared a single time. This chain links TRBV6-1 with TRBJ2-5, with 8 bases identical to TRBD2. TRBJ2-7 explains the end of the DNA better; the J call may be wrong. Germline V lookup: CDR1 MNHNS, CDR2 SASEGT. The CDR3 has 14 amino acids. This chain's CDR3 is CASRSGSRSYEQYF. The CDR3 coding sequence is TGTGCCAGCAGGAGCGGGAGCCGCTCCTACGAGCAGTACTTC.

The CDR3 reads CASSFRRTGTGYETQYF. The CDR3 nucleotides read TGTGCCAGCAGTTTTCGTAGGACCGGGACAGGGTATGAGACCCAGTACTTC. The chain employs TRBV27 and TRBJ2-5; 9 bases align to TRBD1. V dropped 3 bases and J dropped 5; count of bases not matched to a gene: 13. The CDR3 extends over 17 amino acids. Germline values: CDR1 MNHEY, CDR2 SMNVEV (reference sequence).

The rearrangement links TRBV5-1 to TRBJ2-3; 9 nucleotides match TRBD2. V gave up 2 bases and J gave up 1 base; unmatched junction bases: 2. Germline CDR1 and CDR2: SGHRS and YFSETQ. The CDR3 runs 15 residues. The CDR3 DNA reads as TGCGCCAGCAGCTTCCAGCGGGGGGGCACAGATACGCAGTATTTT. Protein: CASSFQRGGTDTQYF.

The rearrangement uses TRBV5-1 and TRBJ2-1; 10 nucleotides align to TRBD2. Germline CDR1 and CDR2: SGHRS and YFSETQ. V shed 5 bases and J 8 bases; nucleotides not matched to a gene: 10. This CDR3 region has 15 residues. DNA of the CDR3: TGCGCCAGCAGAGAGGGAGCGGGAGGGGGCTATGAGCAGTTCTTC. Its translation: CASREGAGGGYEQFF. Combining the CDR3 with reference TRBV5-1 and TRBJ2-1 gives the whole variable domain KAGVTQTPRYLIKTRGQQVTLSCSPISGHRSVSWYQQTPGQGLQFLFEYFSETQRNKGNFPGRFSGRQFSNSRSEMNVSTLELGDSALYLCASREGAGGGYEQFFGPGTRLTVL.

The chain uses TRBV10-3 and TRBJ1-1; the D gene is possibly TRBD1 (5 bases). The CDR3 is 13 residues long. V shed 4 bases and J shed 6 bases, with 12 bases lying between them. Germline lookup yields CDR1 ENHRY and CDR2 SYGVKD. The CDR3 bases are TGTGCCATCAGTGGGTGGGGCAGCCCTGAAGCTTTCTTT. Its translation is CAISGWGSPEAFF.

This clone was seen a handful of times. The chain uses TRBV5-1 and TRBJ2-1, with a possible D match to TRBD2 (5 bases). Germline CDR1 reads SGHRS; CDR2 reads YFSETQ. Between the trimmed V and J ends, which lost 3 bases and 9 bases, there was a span of 13 bases. The CDR3 extends over 13 amino acids. CDR3 protein: CASSSNEGGEQFF. CDR3 in DNA: TGCGCCAGCAGCTCAAATGAGGGCGGTGAGCAGTTCTTC. Using reference TRBV5-1 and TRBJ2-1 for the parts outside the CDR3, the full variable domain is KAGVTQTPRYLIKTRGQQVTLSCSPISGHRSVSWYQQTPGQGLQFLFEYFSETQRNKGNFPGRFSGRQFSNSRSEMNVSTLELGDSALYLCASSSNEGGEQFFGPGTRLTVL.

CDR3: CASSPRGAGNTIYF. Written as DNA, the CDR3 is TGTGCCAGCAGCCCCCGGGGGGCTGGAAACACCATATATTTT. The chain joins TRBV13 to TRBJ1-3; D perhaps matches TRBD1 (5 bases). The germline gives CDR1 PRHDT, CDR2 FYEKMQ (reference sequence). This CDR3 has 14 residues. Trimming took 5 bases from V and 2 from J, leaving 10 bases between them.

The chain recombines TRBV5-1 with TRBJ1-4, with D perhaps TRBD1 (5 bases). The CDR3 is made up of 15 amino acids. V gave up 3 bases and J gave up 5 bases, with 14 bases separating them. The germline CDR1 and CDR2 sequences are SGHRS and YFSETQ. The DNA for the CDR3 is TGCGCCAGCAGCTATCAACCGGGGGAAAATGAAAAACTGTTTTTT. Translated, it gives CASSYQPGENEKLFF.

The V gene is TRBV4-3, the J gene TRBJ1-5; D not certain. Germline CDR1 is LGHNA and CDR2 is YSLEER. This CDR3 comprises 16 residues. V lost 0 bases and J lost 0, with 9 bases in between. CDR3 in DNA: TGCGCCAGCAGCCAAGAGATCAGTCTTAGCAATCAGCCCCAGCATTTT. It yields the protein CASSQEISLSNQPQHF.

This sequence joins TRBV13 and TRBJ1-1; possible D gene TRBD1, 5 bases. Per the germline V gene, CDR1 is PRHDT and CDR2 is FYEKMQ (reference sequence). The CDR3 extends over 14 amino acids. Trimming removed 3 bases at V and 7 bases at J, with 15 bases between. CDR3 in amino acids: CASSFDPGSVEAFF. Written as DNA, the CDR3 is TGTGCCAGCAGCTTTGATCCAGGGTCGGTTGAAGCTTTCTTT.

The chain is built from TRBV5-5 and TRBJ2-7; TRBD2 matches at 7 bases. The CDR3 is 16 amino acids. Germline V gene sequence: CDR1 SGHKS, CDR2 YYEKEE (reference sequence). J was trimmed by 3 bases and V by 3 bases; bases with no gene match: 12. CDR3 in DNA: TGTGCCAGCAGCTCATCCGGAACGTCGGGGGGCTACGAGCAGTACTTC. Protein product: CASSSSGTSGGYEQYF.

The gene calls are TRBV10-3 and TRBJ2-7, with D possibly TRBD2 on 6 matching bases. The V gene lost 4 bases and the J gene lost 4 bases, with 14 bases spanning the gap. The CDR3 extends over 14 amino acids. Germline CDR1 and CDR2: ENHRY and SYGVKD. CDR3: CAISVAGTVYEQYF. The CDR3 DNA reads TGTGCCATCAGTGTTGCGGGGACCGTATACGAGCAGTACTTC.

V and J are TRBV2 and TRBJ2-2; possible D gene TRBD1, 6 bases. Germline CDR1 is SNHLY and CDR2 is FYNNEI. V was clipped by 6 bases and J by 1 base, with 9 bases between them. The length of the CDR3 is 14 residues. DNA of the CDR3: TGTGCCAGCAGGGGACACCTGAACACCGGGGAGCTGTTTTTT. Translating it yields CASRGHLNTGELFF.

V and J are TRBV2 and TRBJ2-3; 13 bases are a match to TRBD2. The CDR3 length is 16 residues. From germline, CDR1 is SNHLY and CDR2 FYNNEI. J gave up 0 bases and V 9 bases, and 6 bases lay outside the gene matches. In DNA, the CDR3 is TGTGCCAGGGCGGGGACTAGCGGGGCTAGCACAGATACGCAGTATTTT. It specifies CARAGTSGASTDTQYF.

V usage is TRBV11-3 and J usage is TRBJ2-7, with 9 positions matching TRBD1. The CDR3 contains 15 residues. J was trimmed by 3 bases and V by 1 base; bases with no gene match: 4. The germline V gene encodes CDR1 SGHNT and CDR2 YENEEA. The CDR3 sequence is CASSLAGQGNYEQYF. In nucleotides, the CDR3 is TGTGCCAGCAGCTTAGCGGGACAGGGCAACTACGAGCAGTACTTC.

This clone was found a few times. The chain is built from TRBV28 and TRBJ1-4, with TRBD1 as a possible D gene (6 bases). This CDR3 spans 17 amino acids. Per germline, CDR1 MDHEN and CDR2 SYDVKM. V was pared by 3 bases and J by 6 bases, with 20 bases between. Written as DNA, the CDR3 is TGTGCCAGCAGTTTGTATTCCTTGGAGGGGGGGGATGAAAAACTGTTTTTT. This translates into CASSLYSLEGGDEKLFF.

The chain employs TRBV19 and TRBJ2-5; 8 bases are shared with TRBD2. V lost 4 bases to trimming and J lost 3 bases; unmatched junction nucleotides: 4. Germline lookup yields CDR1 LNHDA and CDR2 SQIVND (reference sequence). CDR3 length equals 14 residues. CDR3 loop: CASSTRGGEETQYF. CDR3 DNA: TGTGCCAGTAGTACTCGGGGGGGCGAAGAGACCCAGTACTTC.